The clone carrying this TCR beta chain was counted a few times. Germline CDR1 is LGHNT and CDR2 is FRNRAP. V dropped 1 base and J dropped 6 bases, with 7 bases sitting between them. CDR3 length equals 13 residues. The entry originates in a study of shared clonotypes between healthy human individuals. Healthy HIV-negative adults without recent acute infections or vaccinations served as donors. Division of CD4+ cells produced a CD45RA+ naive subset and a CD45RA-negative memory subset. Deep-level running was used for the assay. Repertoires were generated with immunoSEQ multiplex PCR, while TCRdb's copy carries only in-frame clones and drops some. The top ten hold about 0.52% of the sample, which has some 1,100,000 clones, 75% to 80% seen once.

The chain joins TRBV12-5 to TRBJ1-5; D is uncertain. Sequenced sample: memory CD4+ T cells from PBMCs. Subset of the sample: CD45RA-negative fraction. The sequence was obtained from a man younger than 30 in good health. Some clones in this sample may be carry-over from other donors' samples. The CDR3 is CASGLDPGQPQHF. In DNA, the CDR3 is TGTGCTAGTGGTTTGGATCCGGGTCAGCCCCAGCATTTT.